A selection of T cell receptor beta chains follows, all from one sample in a study of cytomegalovirus exposure and HLA in healthy donors. Repertoires were generated with immunoSEQ multiplex PCR, while TCRdb's copy carries only in-frame clones and drops some. This sample has a few hundred thousand clones, with roughly 91% found just once. Material for sequencing was PBMCs. These receptors were taken from a girl aged 2 to 9 in good health and CMV-seronegative. Both conserved end residues are part of each CDR3. The order of the fields is CDR3 length, clone size, D gene, J gene, V gene, CDR3 protein, CDR3 DNA. D genes are given only for firm matches. Size tells how often a clone was seen (once, few, many) or the class of an expanded clone, and some rows leave it out.

length: 16
size: .
D: TRBD2
J: TRBJ2-2
V: TRBV11-3
CDR3: CASSLQLAGDTGELFF
DNA: TGTGCCAGCAGCTTGCAACTAGCGGGAGACACCGGGGAGCTGTTTTTT

length: 15
size: .
D: .
J: TRBJ1-1
V: TRBV28
CDR3: CASSQPLGGRLGAFF
DNA: TGTGCCAGCAGCCAACCCCTGGGGGGGCGGCTCGGAGCTTTCTTT

length: 14
size: .
D: .
J: TRBJ1-1
V: TRBV6-1
CDR3: CASSGGLGYTEAFF
DNA: TGTGCCAGCAGTGGGGGCCTGGGGTACACTGAAGCTTTCTTT

length: 12
size: .
D: .
J: TRBJ1-2
V: TRBV28
CDR3: CASSSNTHGYTF
DNA: TGTGCCAGCAGTTCCAACACCCATGGCTACACCTTC

length: 13
size: .
D: .
J: TRBJ2-3
V: TRBV6-1
CDR3: CASSEALGDTQYF
DNA: TGTGCCAGCAGTGAAGCGCTCGGAGATACGCAGTATTTT

length: 14
size: .
D: .
J: TRBJ2-7
V: TRBV10-3
CDR3: CAIRPRDKLYEQYF
DNA: TGTGCCATCAGGCCCAGGGACAAACTCTACGAGCAGTACTTC

length: 12
size: .
D: .
J: TRBJ2-3
V: TRBV11-2
CDR3: CASSPFSDTQYF
DNA: TGTGCCAGCAGTCCGTTCTCAGATACGCAGTATTTT

length: 15
size: .
D: TRBD2
J: TRBJ2-7
V: TRBV2
CDR3: CASSLLAASSYEQYF
DNA: TGTGCCAGCAGCCTACTAGCGGCGAGCTCCTACGAGCAGTACTTC

length: 17
size: .
D: .
J: TRBJ1-2
V: TRBV18
CDR3: CASSPKHQRESDSGYTF
DNA: TGTGCCAGCTCACCAAAGCATCAGCGGGAGTCAGATTCTGGCTACACCTTC

length: 14
size: .
D: TRBD1
J: TRBJ2-7
V: TRBV18
CDR3: CASSPGTGTYEQYF
DNA: TGTGCCAGCTCACCCGGGACAGGGACCTACGAGCAGTACTTC

length: 13
size: .
D: TRBD1
J: TRBJ1-6
V: TRBV28
CDR3: CASSTPDRLPLHF
DNA: TGTGCCAGCAGTACCCCGGACAGGCTGCCCCTCCACTTT

length: 16
size: once
D: TRBD1
J: TRBJ1-5
V: TRBV19
CDR3: CATGQGPDYSNQPQHF
DNA: TGTGCCACGGGACAGGGCCCAGATTATAGCAATCAGCCCCAGCATTTT

length: 14
size: .
D: TRBD1
J: TRBJ2-5
V: TRBV4-1
CDR3: CASSQVQGAKTQYF
DNA: TGCGCCAGCAGCCAAGTCCAGGGGGCAAAGACCCAGTACTTC

length: 15
size: .
D: TRBD2
J: TRBJ2-7
V: TRBV9
CDR3: CASSGPSGSFNEQYF
DNA: TGTGCCAGCAGCGGTCCTAGCGGGAGTTTCAACGAGCAGTACTTC

length: 15
size: .
D: .
J: TRBJ1-1
V: TRBV27
CDR3: CASSLSGNPSLEAFF
DNA: TGTGCCAGCAGTTTATCGGGCAACCCTAGCCTTGAAGCTTTCTTT

length: 11
size: .
D: .
J: TRBJ2-7
V: TRBV11-3
CDR3: CASSPRYEQYF
DNA: TGTGCCAGCAGCCCCAGGTACGAGCAGTACTTC

length: 13
size: .
D: TRBD1
J: TRBJ1-2
V: TRBV7-6
CDR3: CASSVQGAYGYTF
DNA: TGTGCCAGCAGCGTCCAGGGGGCCTATGGCTACACCTTC

length: 14
size: .
D: .
J: TRBJ1-1
V: TRBV14
CDR3: CASSQDLALTEAFF
DNA: TGTGCCAGCAGCCAAGATCTTGCACTCACTGAAGCTTTCTTT

length: 15
size: .
D: .
J: TRBJ2-6
V: TRBV2
CDR3: CASSTYSSGANVLTF
DNA: TGTGCCAGCAGTACGTACAGCTCTGGGGCCAACGTCCTGACTTTC

length: 15
size: .
D: TRBD1
J: TRBJ2-1
V: TRBV19
CDR3: CASSLDRGDPNEQFF
DNA: TGTGCCAGTAGTCTAGACAGGGGCGACCCCAATGAGCAGTTCTTC

length: 14
size: .
D: .
J: TRBJ1-3
V: TRBV2
CDR3: CAVPSGTNPNTIYF
DNA: TGTGCCGTCCCTTCCGGGACTAACCCGAACACCATATATTTT

length: 17
size: .
D: .
J: TRBJ1-5
V: TRBV2
CDR3: CASSDVRSGNSNQPQHF
DNA: TGTGCCAGCAGTGATGTAAGGTCGGGGAATAGCAATCAGCCCCAGCATTTT

length: 16
size: .
D: TRBD1
J: TRBJ1-6
V: TRBV9
CDR3: CASSAKGTGNNSPLHF
DNA: TGTGCCAGCAGTGCTAAGGGGACAGGTAATAATTCACCCCTCCACTTT

length: 14
size: .
D: TRBD2
J: TRBJ2-7
V: TRBV5-1
CDR3: CASSWASGSYEQYF
DNA: TGCGCCAGCAGCTGGGCTAGCGGGTCCTACGAGCAGTACTTC

length: 13
size: .
D: TRBD1
J: TRBJ2-1
V: TRBV2
CDR3: CASSGDRGNEQFF
DNA: TGTGCCAGCAGTGGTGACAGGGGGAATGAGCAGTTCTTC

length: 21
size: .
D: .
J: TRBJ2-3
V: TRBV6-1
CDR3: CASSEDRSGTTSRAETDTQYF
DNA: TGTGCCAGCAGTGAAGACCGGTCGGGAACTACCTCGAGGGCAGAAACAGATACGCAGTATTTT

length: 16
size: once
D: TRBD1
J: TRBJ2-2
V: TRBV5-1
CDR3: CASFGTEQMNTGELFF
DNA: TGCGCCAGCTTCGGGACAGAACAAATGAACACCGGGGAGCTGTTTTTT

length: 14
size: .
D: .
J: TRBJ2-5
V: TRBV28
CDR3: CASSLYQGSETQYF
DNA: TGTGCCAGCAGTTTATATCAGGGGTCGGAGACCCAGTACTTC

length: 13
size: .
D: .
J: TRBJ1-2
V: TRBV6-4
CDR3: CASSDTQTGGYTF
DNA: TGTGCCAGCAGTGACACCCAGACGGGGGGCTACACCTTC

length: 16
size: .
D: .
J: TRBJ2-1
V: TRBV2
CDR3: CASSEEGRDSYNEQFF
DNA: TGTGCCAGCAGTGAAGAGGGCAGGGACTCCTACAATGAGCAGTTCTTC

length: 13
size: once
D: .
J: TRBJ1-1
V: TRBV30
CDR3: CAWSVHRATEAFF
DNA: TGTGCCTGGAGTGTACACAGGGCCACTGAAGCTTTCTTT

length: 15
size: .
D: .
J: TRBJ1-3
V: TRBV18
CDR3: CASSLTESSGNTIYF
DNA: TGTGCCAGCTCACTAACAGAGAGCTCTGGAAACACCATATATTTT

length: 15
size: once
D: TRBD1
J: TRBJ2-1
V: TRBV7-2
CDR3: CASSLDRGSYNEQFF
DNA: TGTGCCAGCAGCTTAGACAGGGGGTCCTACAATGAGCAGTTCTTC

length: 15
size: .
D: .
J: TRBJ1-5
V: TRBV7-2
CDR3: CASSPGGSGNQPQHF
DNA: TGTGCCAGCAGCCCCGGAGGGAGCGGCAATCAGCCCCAGCATTTT

length: 15
size: .
D: TRBD2
J: TRBJ2-3
V: TRBV7-6
CDR3: CASSLTGGSTDTQYF
DNA: TGTGCCAGCAGCTTAACGGGGGGGAGCACAGATACGCAGTATTTT

length: 15
size: .
D: TRBD1
J: TRBJ2-7
V: TRBV6-5
CDR3: CASRYGGQGSYEQYF
DNA: TGTGCCAGCCGTTACGGGGGACAGGGGTCCTACGAGCAGTACTTC

length: 15
size: .
D: TRBD2
J: TRBJ2-3
V: TRBV28
CDR3: CASSLGRGGTDTQYF
DNA: TGTGCCAGCAGTTTGGGGCGGGGGGGCACAGATACGCAGTATTTT

length: 15
size: .
D: TRBD2
J: TRBJ2-1
V: TRBV7-7
CDR3: CASSLASGSGTEQFF
DNA: TGTGCCAGCAGCTTAGCTAGCGGGAGCGGAACTGAGCAGTTCTTC

length: 15
size: .
D: TRBD2
J: TRBJ2-5
V: TRBV13
CDR3: CASSFRGEYQETQYF
DNA: TGTGCCAGCAGCTTCCGGGGGGAGTACCAAGAGACCCAGTACTTC

length: 13
size: .
D: TRBD1
J: TRBJ1-1
V: TRBV2
CDR3: CASSDQGATEAFF
DNA: TGTGCCAGCAGTGACCAGGGGGCCACTGAAGCTTTCTTT

length: 14
size: .
D: TRBD2
J: TRBJ2-7
V: TRBV9
CDR3: CASSVGLAAYEQYF
DNA: TGTGCCAGCAGCGTGGGACTAGCGGCCTACGAGCAGTACTTC

length: 17
size: .
D: TRBD1
J: TRBJ2-5
V: TRBV7-6
CDR3: CASSTPYRGRYQETQYF
DNA: TGTGCCAGCAGCACCCCATACAGGGGCCGGTACCAAGAGACCCAGTACTTC

length: 15
size: .
D: TRBD1
J: TRBJ2-2
V: TRBV7-9
CDR3: CASSPGQGNTGELFF
DNA: TGTGCCAGCAGCCCGGGACAGGGGAACACCGGGGAGCTGTTTTTT

length: 14
size: .
D: TRBD1
J: TRBJ1-1
V: TRBV2
CDR3: CASSEGAMNTEAFF
DNA: TGTGCCAGCAGCGAGGGGGCAATGAACACTGAAGCTTTCTTT

length: 14
size: .
D: .
J: TRBJ2-2
V: TRBV19
CDR3: CASSIFGGSGELFF
DNA: TGTGCCAGTAGTATATTCGGGGGATCCGGGGAGCTGTTTTTT

length: 14
size: .
D: .
J: TRBJ2-7
V: TRBV2
CDR3: CASSQTGGSYEQYF
DNA: TGTGCCAGCAGCCAGACAGGTGGGTCCTACGAGCAGTACTTC